This TCR beta chain was identified during a study of blood T cell repertoires in COVID-19. The table came from immunoSEQ multiplex PCR; TCRdb's copy has only in-frame clones and leaves some out. The sample consists of 200,000 to 300,000 clones, approximately 85% of them appearing once. Trimming pared 2 bases from V and 8 bases from J, leaving 15 bases between. The CDR3 loop spans 14 amino acids. Germline values: CDR1 MNHNS, CDR2 SASEGT. This receptor was obtained from a woman between 50 and 59 years old with acute COVID-19. The rearrangement uses TRBV6-1 and TRBJ1-1, with D uncertain. Material: PBMCs or T cells enriched from blood (not recorded which). The DNA of the CDR3 is TGTGCCAGCAGTGAACAGCTGAGGGCAAAGGAAGCTTTCTTT. Amino acid sequence: CASSEQLRAKEAFF.